The clone carrying this TCR beta chain was seen at least ten times. As yet, its antigen is unknown. CDR3 length: 15 amino acids. V shed 5 bases and J shed 0 bases, with 11 bases lying between them. CDR1 and CDR2 from the germline V gene are SGHVS and FQNEAQ. These data originate in a study of response to subunit inactivated influenza vaccine. TCRdb passed the RT-PCR reads through MiXCR, listing each CDR3 protein once. The sample lists 500,000 to 550,000 distinct CDR3 sequences; approximately 7.7% were seen once. Study conclusions and caveats: Authors proposed each seasonal influenza vaccination draws in few new T cells.

This chain joins TRBV7-8 and TRBJ1-5; TRBD1 might be the D (5 bases). The clonotype was recovered from a man in his fifties or sixties who received an inactivated influenza vaccine. The starting material was PBMCs from blood, obtained 23 months after vaccination. The CDR3 sequence: CASSPGSGSNQPQHF. DNA for the CDR3: TGTGCCAGCAGCCCAGGGTCAGGTAGCAATCAGCCCCAGCATTTT.